The sequence of this T cell receptor beta chain was determined in a study of blood T cell repertoires in COVID-19. Overall study context: PBMCs, B-cell-depleted T cells, or T cells were the source of the cDNA or gDNA that made up the material.

Everyone who took part was about 18 to 90 years old, and they came from fewer than 25 US areas. Clinical histories supplied by participants themselves formed the basis of cohort assignment. The CDR3 has 15 residues. With V trimmed by 3 bases and J by 2 bases, 6 bases remained unmatched. Per the germline V gene, CDR1 is GTSNPN and CDR2 is SVGIG (reference sequence). Sequencing used immunoSEQ multiplex PCR; TCRdb keeps in-frame clones, though not all of them. The table shows about 220,000 clones, with just under 85% occurring only once. Sequences were obtained from PBMCs or T cells enriched from blood (not recorded which). V and J are TRBV30 and TRBJ2-7; 11 bases are a match to TRBD2. The sequence derives from a middle-aged woman with acute COVID-19. The CDR3 DNA follows: TGTGCCTGGAGGGATCTAGCGGGAGGACCCTACGAGCAGTACTTC. This sequence encodes CAWRDLAGGPYEQYF.